The 23 T cell receptor beta chains below all came from one sample that was sequenced in a study of blood T cell repertoires in COVID-19. TCRdb keeps only in-frame clones here, not all; method: immunoSEQ multiplex PCR. The sample holds about 180,000 clones, roughly nine tenths seen once. The sample was peripheral blood. The receptors here all came from a man aged 50-59 years with acute or convalescent COVID-19.

This chain connects TRBV13 to TRBJ2-7, with TRBD1 as a possible D gene (6 bases). The CDR3 covers 15 residues. Germline V CDR1 and CDR2: PRHDT, FYEKMQ (reference sequence). With 2 bases removed from V and 2 bases from J, the gap between germline ends came to 13 bases. CDR3 protein: CASSLSSWDTYEQYV. In DNA, the CDR3 is TGTGCCAGCAGCTTATCTAGTTGGGACACCTACGAGCAGTACGTC.

V is TRBV5-1 and J is TRBJ1-2, with D maybe TRBD1 (5 bases). The CDR3 contains 12 residues. CDR1 is SGHRS and CDR2 is YFSETQ in the germline V gene. Trimming took 4 bases from V and 7 from J, leaving 11 bases between them. CDR3 nucleotide sequence: TGCGCCAGCAGCGCAGGTGGGGCTGGCTACACCTTC. This sequence encodes CASSAGGAGYTF.

The chain employs TRBV7-2 and TRBJ1-6; D is uncertain. This CDR3 region has 15 residues. Per germline, CDR1 SGHTA and CDR2 FQGNSA. V was clipped by 5 bases and J by 7 bases, with 15 bases between them. The CDR3 DNA reads as TGTGCCAGCAGCCCCTCGGCGGGGTTGAATTCACCCCTCCACTTT. Translating gives CASSPSAGLNSPLHF.

This chain joins TRBV6-1 and TRBJ2-4, with D maybe TRBD1 (6 bases). V lost 0 bases, J lost 0 bases, and 24 bases lay in between. CDR1 and CDR2 from the germline V gene are MNHNS and SASEGT. The length of the CDR3 is 21 residues. CDR3 nucleotides: TGTGCCAGCAGTGAAGCTTCCGCGGACAGACTTGTAACACTAGCCAAAAACATTCAGTACTTC. It is translated as CASSEASADRLVTLAKNIQYF.

This chain connects TRBV6-4 to TRBJ2-1; 9 nucleotides match TRBD2. CDR1 and CDR2 from the germline V gene are MRHNA and SNTAGT. Unmatched junction bases numbered 12, after V lost 6 bases and J lost 9 bases. The CDR3 is made up of 15 amino acids. The CDR3 sequence is CASSPGLAGLREQFF. The CDR3 nucleotides read TGTGCCAGCAGCCCCGGGCTAGCGGGACTTCGTGAGCAGTTCTTC.

V and J are TRBV27 and TRBJ2-4, with D tentatively TRBD2 (5 bases). Between the trimmed V and J ends, which lost 1 base and 1 base, there was a span of 17 bases. This CDR3 has 18 residues. From germline, CDR1 is MNHEY and CDR2 SMNVEV (reference sequence). In DNA, the CDR3 is TGTGCCAGCAGTTTATACGCGGAGGAACTTTCGGCCAAAAACATTCAGTACTTC. It encodes CASSLYAEELSAKNIQYF.

In its sample, this clone was seen once. The V call is TRBV6-1, the J call TRBJ2-2; 10 bases line up with TRBD1. The CDR3 runs 16 residues. V trimming: 4 bases; J trimming: 7 bases; junction bases outside the gene matches: 9. The germline V gene has CDR1 MNHNS and CDR2 SASEGT. The CDR3 DNA reads as TGTGCCAGCAGTGCAGGTGGGACAGGGGTCGGCGGGGAGCTGTTTTTT. Amino acid sequence: CASSAGGTGVGGELFF.

The chain is built from TRBV28 and TRBJ1-1; perhaps TRBD1 as D (5 bases). This CDR3 spans 15 amino acids. In germline, CDR1 is MDHEN, CDR2 SYDVKM. Trimming left V 4 bases short and J 1 base short, with 13 bases between. This CDR3 is CASSSFSDRNTEAFF. The CDR3 region has the DNA TGTGCCAGCAGTTCCTTCTCAGACAGGAACACTGAAGCTTTCTTT. Full variable domain (rest looked up from reference TRBV28 and TRBJ1-1): DVKVTQSSRYLVKRTGEKVFLECVQDMDHENMFWYRQDPGLGLRLIYFSYDVKMKEKGDIPEGYSVSREKKERFSLILESASTNQTSMYLCASSSFSDRNTEAFFGQGTRLTVV.

This clone was observed a few times. The rearrangement joins TRBV24-1 to TRBJ1-1, with D maybe TRBD1 (6 bases). CDR1 and CDR2 from the germline V gene are KGHDR and SFDVKD. V lost 9 bases to trimming and J lost 5 bases, with 15 bases between them. The CDR3 is 13 residues long. This CDR3 reads CATEGGVPTEAFF. The CDR3 bases are TGTGCCACCGAGGGGGGGGTCCCTACTGAAGCTTTCTTT.

This clone was detected once. The chain has TRBV6-5 and TRBJ1-1; perhaps TRBD1 as D (5 bases). The CDR3 is 15 amino acids. The V end lost 0 bases, the J end lost 0 bases, and 8 bases lay between the germline ends. The germline gives CDR1 MNHEY, CDR2 SVGAGI. The chain's CDR3 is CASSYSGPLNTEAFF. The CDR3 DNA sequence: TGTGCCAGCAGTTACTCGGGGCCGCTGAACACTGAAGCTTTCTTT.

CDR3 loop: CASSLRQGADTGELFF. CDR3 in DNA: TGCGCCAGCAGCTTAAGACAGGGGGCGGACACCGGGGAGCTGTTTTTT. The chain recombines TRBV5-1 with TRBJ2-2; 10 bases fit TRBD1. Germline V gives CDR1 SGHRS, CDR2 YFSETQ. This CDR3 region has 16 residues. V dropped 2 bases and J dropped 3; count of bases not matched to a gene: 4.

The CDR3 is CASKGQHLPFEAFF. The CDR3 DNA reads as TGTGCCAGCAAAGGACAGCATTTGCCCTTTGAAGCTTTCTTT. The rearrangement joins TRBV27 to TRBJ1-1; D may be TRBD1 (6 bases). Germline V lookup: CDR1 MNHEY, CDR2 SMNVEV (reference sequence). The CDR3 extends over 14 amino acids. Trimming removed 7 bases at V and 7 bases at J, with 19 bases between.

This clone was found once. The V and J genes are TRBV19 and TRBJ2-3, with D unresolved. There are 12 residues in the CDR3. Trimming pared 5 bases from V and 1 base from J, leaving 4 bases between. The germline V gene has CDR1 LNHDA and CDR2 SQIVND (reference sequence). CDR3 DNA sequence: TGTGCCAGTAGTCCTCGCACAGATACGCAGTATTTT. It translates to CASSPRTDTQYF.

The chain recombines TRBV28 with TRBJ1-3; TRBD1 might be the D (5 bases). Germline CDR1 and CDR2: MDHEN and SYDVKM. V lost 6 bases and J lost 0, with 18 bases in between. CDR3 length: 17 amino acids. For the CDR3, the DNA is TGTGCCAGCAGCTCTTTCCGACAGACGATCTCTGGAAACACCATATATTTT. Residues: CASSSFRQTISGNTIYF.

The V gene is TRBV9, the J gene TRBJ2-6, with 12 bases that match TRBD2. Germline CDR1 is SGDLS and CDR2 is YYNGEE. V lost 3 bases and J lost 14; bases outside the gene matches: 21. The CDR3 extends over 19 amino acids. The CDR3 DNA is TGTGCCAGCAGCGCCGGGCTAGCGGGAGGGTCTTGGGTTAATTCTATCCTGACTTTC. Translation: CASSAGLAGGSWVNSILTF.

The chain recombines TRBV4-1 with TRBJ1-1, with D possibly TRBD1 on 5 matching bases. Trimming took off 3 bases at V and 8 bases at J, with 16 bases between the two ends. Germline V lookup: CDR1 MGHRA, CDR2 YSYEKL. CDR3 length: 14 residues. CDR3 in DNA: TGCGCCAGCAGCCACCCAAGGCAGGGATTGGAAGCTTTCTTT. Residues: CASSHPRQGLEAFF.

CDR3 nucleotides: TGTGCCAGTAGCGTACAGGGTGGCCACGAGCAGTACTTC. This codes for CASSVQGGHEQYF. The genes are TRBV19 and TRBJ2-7, with D possibly being TRBD1 (6 bases). Trimming took 6 bases from V and 5 from J, leaving 14 bases between them. Germline CDR1 and CDR2: LNHDA and SQIVND (reference sequence). The CDR3 loop spans 13 amino acids.

This clone occurred a few times. The CDR3 sequence: CASSQRAAGELFF. The CDR3, as DNA: TGTGCCAGCAGCCAACGCGCGGCCGGGGAGCTGTTTTTT. The chain links TRBV14 to TRBJ2-2; D is ambiguous. There are 13 residues in the CDR3. The germline CDR1 and CDR2 sequences are SGHDN and FVKESK. V shed 2 bases and J shed 6 bases, with 7 bases lying between them.

This rearrangement joins TRBV6-2 or TRBV6-3 to TRBJ2-7; TRBD1 aligns across 8 bases. CDR3 length: 12 amino acids. The ends lost 5 bases at V and 4 bases at J; junction bases unmatched: 1. CDR1 is MNHEY, CDR2 SVGEGT, per germline. CDR3 sequence: CASSRQGYEQYV. The CDR3, as DNA: TGTGCCAGCAGTCGACAGGGGTACGAGCAGTACGTC.

The gene calls are TRBV9 and TRBJ1-4, with D possibly TRBD1 on 5 matching bases. CDR3 length: 14 amino acids. Trimming took off 4 bases at V and 7 bases at J, with 14 bases between the two ends. CDR1 SGDLS and CDR2 YYNGEE come from the germline V gene. The CDR3 DNA follows: TGTGCCAGCAGCCCGCAGGGTAAAGGTGAAAAACTGTTTTTT. It codes for CASSPQGKGEKLFF.

This clone was counted a single time. The chain combines TRBV19 with TRBJ1-6; weak D call: TRBD1 (6 bases). The CDR3 is 17 amino acids. Germline V lookup: CDR1 LNHDA, CDR2 SQIVND (reference sequence). V was pared by 4 bases and J by 10 bases, with 23 bases between. Written as DNA, the CDR3 is TGTGCCAGTAGTAAAAACATTGGACAGACTGTAGTCTCACCCCTCCACTTT. Translated: CASSKNIGQTVVSPLHF.

The rearrangement uses TRBV6-6 and TRBJ2-2, with TRBD1 identical over 8 bases. V was clipped by 4 bases and J by 5 bases; unmatched bases: 3. The CDR3 length is 14 residues. Germline CDR1 reads MNHNY; CDR2 reads SVGAGI (reference sequence). In DNA form, the CDR3 reads TGTGCCAGCAGTTCGGGACAGGTTACCGGGGAGCTGTTTTTT. Protein: CASSSGQVTGELFF.

The CDR3 nucleotides are TGCGCCAGCAGTGAACAGGGGGAAGAGACCCAGTACTTC. Translated: CASSEQGEETQYF. V and J are TRBV10-2 and TRBJ2-5; 8 bases line up with TRBD1. Germline lookup yields CDR1 WSHSY and CDR2 SAAADI. The CDR3 is 13 residues long. J gave up 3 bases and V 3 bases, and 0 bases lay outside the gene matches.